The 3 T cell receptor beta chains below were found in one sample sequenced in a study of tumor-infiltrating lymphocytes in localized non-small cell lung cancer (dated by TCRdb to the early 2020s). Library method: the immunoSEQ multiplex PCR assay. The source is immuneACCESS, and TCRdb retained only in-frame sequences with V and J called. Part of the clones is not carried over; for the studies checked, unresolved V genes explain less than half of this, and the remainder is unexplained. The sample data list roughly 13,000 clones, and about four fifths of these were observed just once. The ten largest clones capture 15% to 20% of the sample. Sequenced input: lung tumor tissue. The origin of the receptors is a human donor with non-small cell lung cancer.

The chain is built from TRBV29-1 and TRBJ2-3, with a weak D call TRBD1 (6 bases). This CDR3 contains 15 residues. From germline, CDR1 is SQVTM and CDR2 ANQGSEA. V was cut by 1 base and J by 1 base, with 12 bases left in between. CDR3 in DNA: TGCAGCGTTGAAGGGACAGAAGAGGGCACAGATACGCAGTATTTT. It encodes CSVEGTEEGTDTQYF.

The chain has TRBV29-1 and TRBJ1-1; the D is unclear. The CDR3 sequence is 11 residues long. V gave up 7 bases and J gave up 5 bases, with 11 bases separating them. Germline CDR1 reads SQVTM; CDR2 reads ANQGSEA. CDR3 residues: CSAGGWTEAFF. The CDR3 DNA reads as TGCAGCGCTGGAGGGTGGACTGAAGCTTTCTTT.

This chain's CDR3 is CASSSEGLHIYGYTF. For the CDR3, the DNA is TGCGCCAGCAGTTCTGAGGGACTGCATATCTATGGCTACACCTTC. The gene calls are TRBV10-2 and TRBJ1-2; possible D gene TRBD1, 5 bases. The CDR3 sequence is 15 residues long. Trimming shortened V by 5 bases and J by 4 bases, and 17 bases separated the two germline ends. The germline V gene encodes CDR1 WSHSY and CDR2 SAAADI.